Detailed here is one T cell receptor (beta chain). Repertoires were generated with immunoSEQ multiplex PCR, while TCRdb's copy carries only in-frame clones and drops some. Among about 25,000 clones, around 90% were seen once, and the ten largest hold 4.9%. This sample is part of a study of blood T cell repertoires in COVID-19. This CDR3 region has 15 residues. In germline, CDR1 is LGHDT, CDR2 YNNKEL (reference sequence). Deletions cut 4 bases from V and 0 bases from J, with 10 bases between. The chain couples TRBV3-1 (or the pseudogene TRBV3-2) to TRBJ1-3; D possibly corresponds to TRBD1 (5 bases). This TCR was recovered from a man aged 70-80 years with active COVID-19. Sequenced material: peripheral blood. CDR3 sequence (DNA): TGTGCCAGCAGCCCCTTGGGGGGCTCTGGAAACACCATATATTTT. Amino acid sequence: CASSPLGGSGNTIYF.